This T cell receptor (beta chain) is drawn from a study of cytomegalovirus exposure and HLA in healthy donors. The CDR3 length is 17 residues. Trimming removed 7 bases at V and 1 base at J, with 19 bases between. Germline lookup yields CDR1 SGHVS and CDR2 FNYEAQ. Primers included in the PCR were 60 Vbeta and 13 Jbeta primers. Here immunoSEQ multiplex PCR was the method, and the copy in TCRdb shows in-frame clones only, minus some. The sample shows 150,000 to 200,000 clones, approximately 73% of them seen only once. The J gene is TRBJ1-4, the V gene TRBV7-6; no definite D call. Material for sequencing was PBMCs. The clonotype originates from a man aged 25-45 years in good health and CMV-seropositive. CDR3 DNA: TGTGCCAGCACACTACGGCCCATGGTGGGAACTAATGAAAAACTGTTTTTT. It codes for CASTLRPMVGTNEKLFF.